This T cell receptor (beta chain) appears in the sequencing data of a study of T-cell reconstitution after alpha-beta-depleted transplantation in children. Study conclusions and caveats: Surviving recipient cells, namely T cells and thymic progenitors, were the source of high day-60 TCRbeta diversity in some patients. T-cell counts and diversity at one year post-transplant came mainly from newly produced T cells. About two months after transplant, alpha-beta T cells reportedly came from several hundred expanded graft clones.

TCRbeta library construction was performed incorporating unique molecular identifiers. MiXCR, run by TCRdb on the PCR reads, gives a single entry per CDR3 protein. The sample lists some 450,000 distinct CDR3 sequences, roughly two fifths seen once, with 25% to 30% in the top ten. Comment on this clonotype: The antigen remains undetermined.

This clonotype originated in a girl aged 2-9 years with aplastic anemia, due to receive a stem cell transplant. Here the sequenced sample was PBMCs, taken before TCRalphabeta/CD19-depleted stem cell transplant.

CDR3 bases: TGTGCCAGCAGTGAGGACACTGAAGCTTTCTTT. The encoded protein is CASSEDTEAFF. The chain has TRBV6-1 and TRBJ1-1; D is undetermined. The CDR3 spans 11 residues. Germline loops: CDR1 MNHNS, CDR2 SASEGT. Trimming left V 3 bases short and J 3 bases short, with 2 bases between.